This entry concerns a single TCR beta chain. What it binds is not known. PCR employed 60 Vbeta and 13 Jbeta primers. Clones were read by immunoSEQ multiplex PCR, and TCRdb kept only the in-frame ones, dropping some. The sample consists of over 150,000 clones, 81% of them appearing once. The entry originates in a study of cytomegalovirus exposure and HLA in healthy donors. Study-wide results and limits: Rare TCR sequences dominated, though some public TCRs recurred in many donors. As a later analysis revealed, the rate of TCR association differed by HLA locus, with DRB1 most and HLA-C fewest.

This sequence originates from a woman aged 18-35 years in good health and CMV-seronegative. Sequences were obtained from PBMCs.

Written as DNA, the CDR3 is TGTGCCAGCAGCACCTACTACGAGCAGTACTTC. Encoded protein: CASSTYYEQYF. This sequence joins TRBV5-4 and TRBJ2-7; D not certain. The V end was cut by 4 bases, the J end by 3 bases, with 5 bases between. Germline V CDR1 and CDR2: SGHNT, YYREEE (reference sequence). The CDR3 covers 11 residues.